The rows below give T cell receptor beta chains drawn from one sample of a study of blood T cell repertoires in COVID-19. Using immunoSEQ multiplex PCR, the repertoire was profiled, and TCRdb retains in-frame clones only, with some absent. The sample lists a few hundred thousand clones, approximately 81% occurring once. Material: peripheral blood. The receptors were sampled from a woman of 80 years or more with COVID-19, enrolled during active disease. Each CDR3 is given with its conserved first and last residue. Fields, in order: J gene, CDR3 length, V gene, CDR3 protein.

>TRBJ2-6|15|TRBV6-6
CASTLAGAGANVLTF
>TRBJ1-5|15|TRBV11-2
CASSLGGSGNQPQHF
>TRBJ2-2|15|TRBV7-3
CASSPSGGNTGELFF
>TRBJ1-2|15|TRBV7-2
CASSPTDRTNYGYTF
>TRBJ2-7|15|TRBV5-1
CASSGWTGRGNEQYF
>TRBJ2-2|15|TRBV7-3
CASSFGAGGVGELFF
>TRBJ2-7|14|TRBV10-1
CASISRDREYEQYF
>TRBJ1-6|11|TRBV2
CASRAYSPLHF
>TRBJ2-7|14|TRBV5-4
CASSSSGGGVKQYF
>TRBJ2-7|13|TRBV6-4
CASSVGLTYEQYF
>TRBJ1-2|12|TRBV2
CASSEVSYGYTF
>TRBJ1-2|13|TRBV19
CASSRAGYYGYTF
>TRBJ1-5|13|TRBV29-1
CSVEQGGNQPQHF
>TRBJ2-3|15|TRBV7-2
CASSLQAGYTDTQYF
>TRBJ2-5|13|TRBV27
CASAKRDQETQYF
>TRBJ1-4|15|TRBV11-2
CASSPRQGLREKLFF
>TRBJ2-5|12|TRBV18
CASSPRQETQYF
>TRBJ1-1|14|TRBV6-6
CASSYQTLNTEAFF
>TRBJ1-4|13|TRBV10-3
CAISEDRNEKLFF
>TRBJ1-5|18|TRBV21-1
CASSKPRQRRGSDQPQHF
>TRBJ2-5|16|TRBV7-9
CASSPNPGTGGETQYF
>TRBJ1-1|13|TRBV11-2
CASSSRQESEAFF
>TRBJ1-5|14|TRBV7-2
CASSLWGLNQPQHF
>TRBJ2-1|14|TRBV5-1
CASSFKGLAGEQFF
>TRBJ1-6|16|TRBV11-2
CASSLRGRTGASPLHF
>TRBJ2-5|15|TRBV4-1
CASSQGGGGAETQYF
>TRBJ1-2|14|TRBV6-5
CASSRRTGGYGYTF
>TRBJ2-5|15|TRBV7-7
CASSSPTGGAGTQYF
>TRBJ2-2|14|TRBV7-2
CASSSYQGPGELFF
>TRBJ2-7|15|TRBV3-1/TRBV3-2
CASRSQTGGFYEQYF
>TRBJ2-5|13|TRBV2
CASSEALHGSQYF
>TRBJ1-1|11|TRBV6-5
CASRFRTEAFF
>TRBJ1-6|13|TRBV4-1
CASTHGVGSPLHF
>TRBJ1-5|13|TRBV18
CASSLGIFRPQHF
>TRBJ1-5|16|TRBV28
CASRNGQEGSNQPQHF
>TRBJ2-3|16|TRBV27
CASSLSQGTYTDTQYF
>TRBJ1-3|15|TRBV11-2
CASSLGGFSGNTIYF
>TRBJ2-2|11|TRBV5-1
CASRLTGELFF
>TRBJ2-1|15|TRBV18
CASSPPENPRGEQFF
>TRBJ2-6|13|TRBV11-1
CASSESGANVLTF
>TRBJ1-1|14|TRBV18
CASSLQGLNTEAFF
>TRBJ2-7|13|TRBV15
CATSRETEYEQYF
>TRBJ2-2|16|TRBV3-1/TRBV3-2
CASSQGRGTNTGELFF
>TRBJ1-1|13|TRBV6-5
CASSKPWTAEAFF
>TRBJ2-3|15|TRBV5-4
CASSLGGGRTDTQYF